These 16 T cell receptor beta chains were all obtained from the same sample, sequenced in a study of shared clonotypes between healthy human individuals. Generated by immunoSEQ multiplex PCR, the TCRdb table keeps only in-frame clones and is missing some. The sample consists of around 690,000 clones, less than 95% of them appearing once. Material: memory CD8+ T cells from PBMCs. Subset of the sample: CD45RO+ cells pooled with CCR7-negative TemRA cells. These receptors were collected from a man younger than 30 in good health. Some clones in this sample may be carry-over from other donors' samples.

This rearrangement joins TRBV9 to TRBJ1-5; D remains unclear. The germline gives CDR1 SGDLS, CDR2 YYNGEE. CDR3 length: 15 residues. V gave up 2 bases and J gave up 9 bases, with 18 bases separating them. CDR3 nucleotide sequence: TGTGCCAGCAGCGTGGACGGATCGTACAATAGGCCCCAGCATTTT. Residues: CASSVDGSYNRPQHF.

The chain has TRBV28 and TRBJ2-7, with TRBD1 matching 7 bases. The length of the CDR3 is 13 residues. The V gene's germline CDR1 is MDHEN and CDR2 SYDVKM. V was pared by 8 bases and J by 0 bases, with 4 bases of the junction left unmatched. The CDR3 nucleotides are TGTGCCAGCCGCCGGGACAGCTCCTACGAGCAGTACTTC. Protein product: CASRRDSSYEQYF.

Details on this clone: Other DNA sequences of this sample code for an identical CDR3. The chain links TRBV7-9 to TRBJ1-2, with a tentative D call TRBD1 (5 bases). With 1 base removed from V and 8 bases from J, the gap between germline ends came to 17 bases. Germline V gene data show CDR1 as SEHNR and CDR2 as FQNEAQ (reference sequence). The CDR3 contains 15 residues. This CDR3 reads CASSLGGQGLYGYTF. CDR3 coding DNA: TGTGCCAGCAGCTTAGGCGGTCAGGGCCTCTACGGCTACACCTTC.

Only one count was recorded for this clone. The gene calls are TRBV4-2 and TRBJ2-1; 8 nucleotides match TRBD2. The CDR3 is made up of 17 amino acids. CDR1 is LGHNA, CDR2 YNFKEQ, per germline. V gave up 2 bases and J gave up 2 bases; unmatched junction bases: 8. CDR3 residues: CASSQTLSGVTYNEQFF. The DNA of the CDR3 is TGTGCCAGCAGCCAAACCCTTAGCGGGGTGACCTACAATGAGCAGTTCTTC.

Here the CDR3 DNA reads TGTGCCAGCAGCTTAGCTGTAGTGGAGACCCAGTACTTC. This translates into CASSLAVVETQYF. The rearrangement joins TRBV7-6 to TRBJ2-5; D remains unclear. This CDR3 has 13 amino acids. V shed 0 bases and J shed 5 bases, with 7 bases lying between them. CDR1 and CDR2 from the germline V gene are SGHVS and FNYEAQ.

This chain uses TRBV4-3 with TRBJ2-1; the D gene is possibly TRBD2 (6 bases). The CDR3 runs to 16 residues. CDR1 is LGHNA, CDR2 YSLEER, per germline. Trimming left V 1 base short and J 3 bases short, with 13 bases between. DNA of the CDR3: TGCGCCAGCAGCCAAGTATCCTTCGGGAGCTACAATGAGCAGTTCTTC. Amino acid sequence: CASSQVSFGSYNEQFF.

The V and J genes are TRBV6-5 and TRBJ1-1; D is unresolved. CDR3 length equals 13 residues. Germline V gene sequence: CDR1 MNHEY, CDR2 SVGAGI. Trimming removed 0 bases from V and 6 bases from J, with 8 bases in between. The CDR3 nucleotides read TGTGCCAGCAGTTACTCGGGTGTCGCTGAAGCTTTCTTT. Translation: CASSYSGVAEAFF.

This chain uses TRBV30 with TRBJ2-7; TRBD2 is a possible D gene (5 bases). Germline CDR1 and CDR2: GTSNPN and SVGIG (reference sequence). This CDR3 contains 12 residues. CDR3 in DNA: TGTGCAGCGGTTGAGGGAACCTACGAGCAGTACTTC. Translated: CAAVEGTYEQYF.

The V and J genes are TRBV9 and TRBJ2-7; TRBD1 might be the D (6 bases). The CDR3 runs to 15 residues. The V and J ends lost 3 bases and 6 bases respectively, with 19 bases between them. Germline lookup yields CDR1 SGDLS and CDR2 YYNGEE. The CDR3 loop is CASSAVPWGLVEQYF. CDR3 in DNA: TGTGCCAGCAGCGCGGTCCCATGGGGGCTTGTCGAGCAGTACTTC.

The chain has TRBV7-2 and TRBJ1-2; D gene uncertain. The germline gives CDR1 SGHTA, CDR2 FQGNSA. This CDR3 contains 15 residues. Trimming left V 5 bases short and J 4 bases short, with 17 bases between. The CDR3 spells CASSQTSGLVYGYTF. CDR3 DNA: TGTGCCAGCAGCCAAACCTCCGGACTAGTCTATGGCTACACCTTC.

The chain uses TRBV27 and TRBJ1-1; D perhaps matches TRBD1 (5 bases). Trimming left V 4 bases short and J 11 bases short, with 20 bases between. The germline V gene encodes CDR1 MNHEY and CDR2 SMNVEV (reference sequence). The CDR3 is 14 amino acids. The CDR3 coding sequence is TGTGCCAGCAGTTCAAGACGTGAGGGGCTTTTGGCTTTCTTT. Encoded protein: CASSSRREGLLAFF.

The chain combines TRBV28 with TRBJ2-7; D ambiguous. The V gene lost 3 bases and the J gene lost 0 bases, with 9 bases spanning the gap. CDR3 length equals 14 residues. CDR1 and CDR2 (germline): MDHEN, SYDVKM. The CDR3 here is CASSFLEISYEQYF. CDR3 DNA sequence: TGTGCCAGCAGTTTTCTGGAGATCTCCTACGAGCAGTACTTC.

Written as DNA, the CDR3 is TGTGCCAGCAGCCCCGGATTAGACTATGCCTATGGCTACACCTTC. As protein: CASSPGLDYAYGYTF. The chain uses TRBV7-2 and TRBJ1-2; no clear D. Germline V gene data show CDR1 as SGHTA and CDR2 as FQGNSA. The CDR3 contains 15 residues. V gave up 5 bases and J gave up 4 bases, with 17 bases separating them.

The chain couples TRBV6-5 to TRBJ1-1; no clear D. CDR1 is MNHEY and CDR2 is SVGAGI in the germline V gene. This CDR3 has 13 amino acids. V dropped 6 bases and J dropped 0 bases, with 8 bases sitting between them. This CDR3 is CASSRQLNTEAFF. The DNA for the CDR3 is TGTGCCAGCAGCCGACAACTGAACACTGAAGCTTTCTTT.

The chain recombines TRBV9 with TRBJ2-5, with D possibly TRBD1 on 5 matching bases. V was pared by 1 base and J by 4 bases, with 11 bases between. CDR1 and CDR2 (germline): SGDLS, YYNGEE. The length of the CDR3 is 14 residues. DNA for the CDR3: TGTGCCAGCAGCGTAAGGGGCTCGTTAGAGACCCAGTACTTC. Protein sequence: CASSVRGSLETQYF.

This chain uses TRBV5-5 with TRBJ2-7; D call uncertain. The CDR3 totals 17 residues. The V gene's germline CDR1 is SGHKS and CDR2 YYEKEE (reference sequence). Trimming took 3 bases from V and 6 from J, leaving 25 bases between them. DNA for the CDR3: TGTGCCAGCAGCTCCCGTCCCTACAACACCGTGAAAGGCGAGCAGTACTTC. Residues: CASSSRPYNTVKGEQYF.